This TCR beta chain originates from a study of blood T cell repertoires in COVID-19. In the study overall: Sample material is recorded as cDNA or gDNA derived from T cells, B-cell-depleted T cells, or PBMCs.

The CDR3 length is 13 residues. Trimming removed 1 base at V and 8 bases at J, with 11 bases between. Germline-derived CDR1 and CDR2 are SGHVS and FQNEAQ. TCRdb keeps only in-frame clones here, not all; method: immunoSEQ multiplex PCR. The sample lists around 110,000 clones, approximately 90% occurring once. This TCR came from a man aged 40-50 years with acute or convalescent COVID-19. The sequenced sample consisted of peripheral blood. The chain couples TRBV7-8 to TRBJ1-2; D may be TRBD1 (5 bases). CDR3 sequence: CASSLVRERGYTF. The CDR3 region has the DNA TGTGCCAGCAGCTTAGTCAGGGAACGGGGCTACACCTTC.